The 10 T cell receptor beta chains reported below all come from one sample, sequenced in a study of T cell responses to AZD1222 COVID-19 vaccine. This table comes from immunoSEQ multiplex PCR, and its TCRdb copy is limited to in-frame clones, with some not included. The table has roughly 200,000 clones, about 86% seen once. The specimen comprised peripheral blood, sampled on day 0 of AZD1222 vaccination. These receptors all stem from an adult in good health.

CDR3 residues: CASSLQQGMNYEQYF. DNA for the CDR3: TGTGCCAGCAGCTTACAACAGGGAATGAACTACGAGCAGTACTTC. This rearrangement joins TRBV7-6 to TRBJ2-7, with a tentative D call TRBD1 (6 bases). V lost 2 bases and J 3 bases, leaving 14 bases between the germline ends. The V gene's germline CDR1 is SGHVS and CDR2 FNYEAQ. The length of the CDR3 is 15 residues.

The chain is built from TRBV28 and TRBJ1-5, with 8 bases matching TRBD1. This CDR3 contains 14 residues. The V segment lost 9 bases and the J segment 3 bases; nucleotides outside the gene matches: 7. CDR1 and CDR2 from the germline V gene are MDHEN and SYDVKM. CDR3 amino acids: CASRQGNFNQPQHF. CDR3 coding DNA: TGTGCCAGTCGACAGGGGAACTTCAATCAGCCCCAGCATTTT.

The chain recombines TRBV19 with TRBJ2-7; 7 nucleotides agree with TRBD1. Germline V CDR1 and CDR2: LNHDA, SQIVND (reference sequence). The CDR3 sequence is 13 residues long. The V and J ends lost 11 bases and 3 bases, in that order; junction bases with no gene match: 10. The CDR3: CAPQDREVYEQYF. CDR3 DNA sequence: TGTGCCCCCCAAGACAGGGAAGTCTACGAGCAGTACTTC.

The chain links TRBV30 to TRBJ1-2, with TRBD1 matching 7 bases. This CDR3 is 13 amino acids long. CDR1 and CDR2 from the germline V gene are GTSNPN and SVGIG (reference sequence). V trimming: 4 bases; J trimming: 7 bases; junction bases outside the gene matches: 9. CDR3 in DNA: TGTGCCTGGAAGGGAGAGGGGGCGGCTGGCTACACCTTC. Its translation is CAWKGEGAAGYTF.

CDR3 sequence (DNA): TGTGCCAGCAGCCAAGACAGGGGAAATCAGCCCCAGCATTTT. Its translation: CASSQDRGNQPQHF. The chain links TRBV7-8 to TRBJ1-5; 8 nucleotides align to TRBD1. Germline V lookup: CDR1 SGHVS, CDR2 FQNEAQ. The CDR3 extends over 14 amino acids. The J segment lost 4 bases and the V segment lost 5 bases, leaving 4 bases of the junction unmatched.

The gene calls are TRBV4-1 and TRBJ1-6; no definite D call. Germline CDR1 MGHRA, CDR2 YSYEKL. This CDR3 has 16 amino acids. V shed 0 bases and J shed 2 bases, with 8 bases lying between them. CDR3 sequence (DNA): TGCGCCAGCAGCCAAGATCCGGGAACCTATAATTCACCCCTCCACTTT. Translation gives CASSQDPGTYNSPLHF.

The CDR3 DNA sequence: TGTGCCAGTAGTATAGGGTCGGGACTGTACAATGAGCAGTTCTTC. Protein sequence: CASSIGSGLYNEQFF. The chain is built from TRBV19 and TRBJ2-1; D is possibly TRBD2 (6 bases). Trimming took off 1 base at V and 4 bases at J, with 11 bases between the two ends. This CDR3 has 15 residues. The V gene's germline CDR1 is LNHDA and CDR2 SQIVND (reference sequence).

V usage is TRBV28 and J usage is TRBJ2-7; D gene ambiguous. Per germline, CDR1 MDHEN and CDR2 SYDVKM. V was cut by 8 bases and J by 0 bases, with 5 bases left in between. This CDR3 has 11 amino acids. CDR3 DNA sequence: TGTGCCAGCGGCATCTCCTACGAGCAGTACTTC. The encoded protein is CASGISYEQYF.

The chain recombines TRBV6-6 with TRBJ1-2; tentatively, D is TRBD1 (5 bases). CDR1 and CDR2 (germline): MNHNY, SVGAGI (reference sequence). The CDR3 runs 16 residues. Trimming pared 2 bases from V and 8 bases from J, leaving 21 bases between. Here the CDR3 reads CASSYPPAAGIFGYTF. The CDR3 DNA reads TGTGCCAGCAGTTACCCTCCAGCCGCAGGGATTTTCGGCTACACCTTC.

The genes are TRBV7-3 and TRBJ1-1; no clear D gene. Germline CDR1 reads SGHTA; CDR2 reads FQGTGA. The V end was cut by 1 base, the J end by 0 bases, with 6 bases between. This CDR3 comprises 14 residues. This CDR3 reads CASSLMRVNTEAFF. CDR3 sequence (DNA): TGTGCCAGCAGCTTAATGCGGGTGAACACTGAAGCTTTCTTT.